The clone carrying this T cell receptor (beta chain) was seen a handful of times. TCRdb independently ran MiXCR on the RT-PCR reads; one entry per CDR3 protein. Of approximately 160,000 distinct CDR3 sequences listed, roughly 31% were seen once; the top ten hold around 3.2%. CDR3 length: 15 amino acids. J was trimmed by 4 bases and V by 3 bases; bases with no gene match: 9. Germline-derived CDR1 and CDR2 are SQVTM and ANQGSEA. This specimen belongs to a study of patients and donors after allogeneic stem cell transplantation. This clonotype was obtained from a human donor who was either an allogeneic HSCT recipient or a stem cell or donor lymphocyte infusion donor (not recorded which). It is not recorded whose cells these are; they may come from a transplant donor. The sequenced sample consisted of blood, either unsorted or a sorted T cell fraction (not recorded which). This chain joins TRBV29-1 and TRBJ2-5, with TRBD2 identical over 9 bases. The CDR3 sequence is CSVEGPREGPETQYF. The CDR3 DNA reads TGCAGCGTTGAGGGCCCGCGGGAGGGCCCAGAGACCCAGTACTTC.